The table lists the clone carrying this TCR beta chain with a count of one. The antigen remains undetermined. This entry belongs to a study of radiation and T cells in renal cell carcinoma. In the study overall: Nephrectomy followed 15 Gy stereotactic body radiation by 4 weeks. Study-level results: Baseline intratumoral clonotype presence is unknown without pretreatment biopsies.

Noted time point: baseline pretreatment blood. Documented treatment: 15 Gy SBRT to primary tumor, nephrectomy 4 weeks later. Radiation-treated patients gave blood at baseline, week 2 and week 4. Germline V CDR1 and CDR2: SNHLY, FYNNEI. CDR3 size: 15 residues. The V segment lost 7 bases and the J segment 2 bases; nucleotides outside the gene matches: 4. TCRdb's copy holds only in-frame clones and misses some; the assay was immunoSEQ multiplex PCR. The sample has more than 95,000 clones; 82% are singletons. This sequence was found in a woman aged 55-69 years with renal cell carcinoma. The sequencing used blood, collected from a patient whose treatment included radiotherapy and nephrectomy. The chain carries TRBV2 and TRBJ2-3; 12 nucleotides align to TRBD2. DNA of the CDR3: TGTGCCAGCATAGGACTAGCGGGGTCCACAGATACGCAGTATTTT. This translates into CASIGLAGSTDTQYF.